A selection of T cell receptor beta chains follows, all from one sample in a study of blood T cell repertoires in COVID-19. Clones were read by immunoSEQ multiplex PCR, and TCRdb kept only the in-frame ones, dropping some. The sample shows some 80,000 clones, roughly 90% of them seen only once. Material for sequencing was peripheral blood. Receptors originate from a human donor in a cohort sampled during active COVID-19. Each CDR3 is given with its conserved first and last residue. A D gene is named only where the DNA matches it firmly. A clone size is listed for some rows: how often the clone was seen (once, few, many), or a class if it is expanded.

TRBV28,NA,TRBJ1-2,NA,CASSLLAGDYGYTF,TGTGCCAGCAGTTTATTAGCAGGGGACTATGGCTACACCTTC
TRBV6-5,TRBD1,TRBJ2-1,NA,CASSGDRGLYNEQFF,TGTGCCAGCAGCGGCGACAGGGGTCTTTACAATGAGCAGTTCTTC
TRBV21-1,NA,TRBJ1-5,once,CASSKLGTGGPQPQHF,TGTGCCAGCAGCAAACTGGGGACCGGGGGTCCTCAGCCCCAGCATTTT
TRBV7-2,NA,TRBJ1-2,NA,CASSRMSGRGYTF,TGTGCCAGCAGCCGAATGAGCGGGAGAGGCTACACCTTC
TRBV7-9,NA,TRBJ2-3,NA,CASSLHGVPTDTQYF,TGTGCCAGCAGCTTACACGGGGTTCCCACAGATACGCAGTATTTT
TRBV6-2/TRBV6-3,NA,TRBJ2-4,NA,CASSWRLPLRGQDKNIQYF,TGTGCCAGCAGTTGGAGACTACCCTTACGTGGTCAGGACAAAAACATTCAGTACTTC
TRBV18,NA,TRBJ2-7,NA,CASSPQTTDTYEQYF,TGTGCCAGCTCACCTCAGACGACGGACACCTACGAGCAGTACTTC
TRBV5-1,TRBD2,TRBJ2-1,NA,CASSLAASGSSYNEQFF,TGCGCCAGCAGCTTGGCGGCTAGCGGGAGCTCCTACAATGAGCAGTTCTTC
TRBV18,TRBD2,TRBJ2-1,NA,CASSYGLAGYNEQFF,TGTGCCAGCTCCTACGGACTAGCGGGTTACAATGAGCAGTTCTTC
TRBV6-5,NA,TRBJ1-2,NA,CASRTDGVNYGYTF,TGTGCCAGCAGAACCGACGGGGTTAACTATGGCTACACCTTC
TRBV4-1,NA,TRBJ2-3,few,CASSQAPGSTSLIFNTQYF,TGCGCCAGCAGCCAAGCACCAGGGTCGACGTCTCTAATCTTTAATACGCAGTATTTT
TRBV4-3,TRBD2,TRBJ2-1,NA,CASSQVSGSGRNEQFF,TGCGCCAGCAGCCAAGTGAGCGGGAGTGGTAGGAATGAGCAGTTCTTC
TRBV5-1,TRBD1,TRBJ1-1,NA,CASSSDRATEAFF,TGCGCCAGCAGCTCAGACAGGGCGACTGAAGCTTTCTTT